Described below is a single T cell receptor (beta chain) sequence and its context. The antigen is undetermined. The entry originates in a study of a mutant IDH1 vaccine in newly diagnosed glioma. The overall study: Patients had received radiotherapy, temozolomide, or both previously, most receiving both. The study, taken as a whole, reports: Seemingly, top peripheral T cell clonotype changes bore no relation to pseudoprogression.

Documented time point: week 23, last vaccination. Vaccinated patients received 300 ug of mutant IDH1 20-mer peptide per dose, with topical imiquimod. Germline V CDR1 and CDR2: GTSNPN, SVGIG (reference sequence). The CDR3 contains 13 residues. Deletions cut 3 bases from V and 2 bases from J, with 10 bases between. This table comes from immunoSEQ multiplex PCR, and its TCRdb copy is limited to in-frame clones, with some not included. Of about 33,000 clones in the sample, 88% were seen once. This receptor was identified in a man between 40 and 49 years old with glioma. This chain uses TRBV30 with TRBJ1-1; D may be TRBD1 (5 bases). The source was PBMCs, collected from a glioma patient whose treatment included an IDH1 peptide vaccine. The CDR3 DNA is TGTGCCTGGAGAGCTGGGGGAAACACTGAAGCTTTCTTT. Amino acids: CAWRAGGNTEAFF.